This T cell receptor (beta chain) was sequenced in a study of radiotherapy plus CTLA-4 blockade in lung cancer. Across the whole study: Among enrolled patients, less than 20% responded and more than 25% achieved disease control.

Study conclusions and caveats: Early clonal dynamics of blood T cells, together with interferon-beta, were reported as the best response predictor. Blood-borne expansion of tumor-derived TCR clones followed radiotherapy plus ipilimumab.

Chemo-refractory metastatic non-small-cell lung cancer patients underwent focal radiation alongside CTLA-4 blockade with ipilimumab. Profiling relied on immunoSEQ multiplex PCR, and the TCRdb table lists in-frame clones only, not all of them. The table records about 110,000 clones, roughly four fifths of them present only once. The CDR3 is 18 amino acids. Germline V gene sequence: CDR1 ENHRY, CDR2 SYGVKD. Trimming cost V 3 bases and J 0 bases, with 20 bases left between them. On this clone itself: The target antigen is unknown.

V is TRBV10-3 and J is TRBJ1-2; D is unclear. The sequence came from a human donor with non-small cell lung cancer that progressed on radiotherapy plus ipilimumab. Some clones in this sample may be carry-over from other donors' samples. The source was peripheral blood, collected from a patient treated with radiotherapy plus ipilimumab. The CDR3 nucleotides are TGTGCCATCAGTGACCCCGCTGATTTTTCGGGGACTAACTATGGCTACACCTTC. Protein sequence: CAISDPADFSGTNYGYTF.